Following are 28 T cell receptor beta chains from one sample sequenced in a study of cytomegalovirus exposure and HLA in healthy donors. Amplification used 60 Vbeta primers and 13 Jbeta primers. This table comes from immunoSEQ multiplex PCR, and its TCRdb copy is limited to in-frame clones, with some not included. The sample records 100,000 to 150,000 clones, less than 85% being singletons. Sequenced material: PBMCs. The receptors shown here come from a female donor in good health and CMV-seronegative.

This clone was detected once. This chain joins TRBV18 and TRBJ2-1, with TRBD2 matching 8 bases. The CDR3 is made up of 17 amino acids. Germline assignment: CDR1 KGHSH and CDR2 LQKENI. J lost 6 bases, V lost 4 bases, and 14 bases had no gene match. The CDR3: CASSLHLLAGGGNEQFF. CDR3 sequence (DNA): TGTGCCAGCTCACTCCATCTCCTAGCGGGTGGGGGCAATGAGCAGTTCTTC.

This clone was detected a few times. The chain carries TRBV19 and TRBJ1-4; D gene ambiguous. Germline loops: CDR1 LNHDA, CDR2 SQIVND (reference sequence). The CDR3 extends over 16 amino acids. The V end was cut by 6 bases, the J end by 4 bases, with 18 bases between. In DNA, the CDR3 is TGTGCCAGTAGCCGGGTCGGCCAGCTGTTTAATGAAAAACTGTTTTTT. This codes for CASSRVGQLFNEKLFF. Full variable domain (remainder filled in from reference TRBV19 and TRBJ1-4): DGGITQSPKYLFRKEGQNVTLSCEQNLNHDAMYWYRQDPGQGLRLIYYSQIVNDFQKGDIAEGYSVSREKKESFPLTVTSAQKNPTAFYLCASSRVGQLFNEKLFFGSGTQLSVL.

This chain uses TRBV14 with TRBJ1-1; 8 positions agree with TRBD1. The CDR3 extends over 16 amino acids. CDR1 and CDR2 from the germline V gene are SGHDN and FVKESK. Trimming took 4 bases from V and 2 from J; bases not matched to a gene: 9. CDR3 DNA sequence: TGTGCCAGCAGCCGACGACAGGGGACCCCCAACACTGAAGCTTTCTTT. It codes for CASSRRQGTPNTEAFF.

V gene TRBV18 combines with J gene TRBJ2-7; TRBD1 matches 9 bases. Germline V gene lookup returns CDR1 KGHSH and CDR2 LQKENI. Trimming at V came to 3 bases and at J to 2 bases, leaving 5 bases not matched to a gene. The length of the CDR3 is 15 residues. CDR3 sequence reads: CASSPTDRGTYEQYF. The CDR3 bases are TGTGCCAGCTCACCGACGGACAGGGGAACCTACGAGCAGTACTTC. The full variable domain, in which reference TRBV18 and TRBJ2-7 provide the parts outside the CDR3, is NAGVMQNPRHLVRRRGQEARLRCSPMKGHSHVYWYRQLPEEGLKFMVYLQKENIIDESGMPKERFSAEFPKEGPSILRIQQVVRGDSAAYFCASSPTDRGTYEQYFGPGTRLTVT.

This chain connects TRBV6-1 to TRBJ2-7, with 8 bases identical to TRBD1. The CDR3 spans 13 residues. V dropped 6 bases and J dropped 6; count of bases not matched to a gene: 7. Germline V lookup: CDR1 MNHNS, CDR2 SASEGT. Here the CDR3 DNA reads TGTGCCAGCAGCGGACAGGGAAGGAGCGAGCAGTACTTC. It encodes CASSGQGRSEQYF.

CDR3 sequence: CASSSVPGANVLTF. The CDR3 nucleotides are TGTGCCAGCAGCTCAGTACCTGGGGCCAACGTCCTGACTTTC. The rearrangement uses TRBV7-3 and TRBJ2-6; unclear D gene. Trimming took 4 bases from V and 2 from J, leaving 6 bases between them. This CDR3 region has 14 residues. Germline V gene sequence: CDR1 SGHTA, CDR2 FQGTGA.

The CDR3 region has the DNA TGTGCCAGCAGCTTAAGACAGGTCCCAAACACTGAAGCTTTCTTT. Translated, it gives CASSLRQVPNTEAFF. The chain recombines TRBV7-3 with TRBJ1-1; tentatively, D is TRBD1 (6 bases). This CDR3 is built from 15 residues. Germline values: CDR1 SGHTA, CDR2 FQGTGA. With 1 base removed from V and 2 bases from J, the gap between germline ends came to 11 bases.

The genes are TRBV10-3 and TRBJ1-1; tentatively, D is TRBD1 (6 bases). CDR3 length equals 14 residues. Germline V gene data show CDR1 as ENHRY and CDR2 as SYGVKD. Trimming removed 0 bases from V and 4 bases from J, with 9 bases in between. In DNA form, the CDR3 reads TGTGCCATCAGTGAGTCCCGACAGGTCACTGAAGCTTTCTTT. This codes for CAISESRQVTEAFF.

The CDR3 sequence is CASSEIRGGLFF. The CDR3 DNA follows: TGTGCCAGCAGTGAGATAAGGGGAGGACTGTTTTTT. The chain combines TRBV25-1 with TRBJ1-4; tentative D call: TRBD1 (5 bases). V gave up 3 bases and J gave up 13 bases, with 12 bases separating them. Germline CDR1 MGHDK, CDR2 SYGVNS. This CDR3 spans 12 amino acids. Looking up the rest from reference TRBV25-1 and TRBJ1-4 gives the full variable domain: EADIYQTPRYLVIGTGKKITLECSQTMGHDKMYWYQQDPGMELHLIHYSYGVNSTEKGDLSSESTVSRIRTEHFPLTLESARPSHTSQYLCASSEIRGGLFFGSGTQLSVL.

The rearrangement uses TRBV18 and TRBJ2-7; D uncertain. The CDR3 is made up of 14 amino acids. Germline V gives CDR1 KGHSH, CDR2 LQKENI. V dropped 2 bases and J dropped 0 bases, with 8 bases sitting between them. In nucleotides, the CDR3 is TGTGCCAGCTCACCAAGGAGTTTCTCCTACGAGCAGTACTTC. Its protein is CASSPRSFSYEQYF.

The gene calls are TRBV18 and TRBJ1-1; D is perhaps TRBD1 (5 bases). Per the germline V gene, CDR1 is KGHSH and CDR2 is LQKENI. The CDR3 extends over 15 amino acids. V gave up 6 bases and J gave up 0 bases, with 14 bases separating them. The CDR3 DNA follows: TGTGCCAGCTCGACGAGAAAGACAGTGAACACTGAAGCTTTCTTT. It is translated as CASSTRKTVNTEAFF.

This clone was seen only once. The chain carries TRBV4-1 and TRBJ2-7; 7 bases are a match to TRBD2. The ends lost 3 bases at V and 3 bases at J; junction bases unmatched: 11. CDR1 is MGHRA, CDR2 YSYEKL, per germline. The CDR3 length is 16 residues. The DNA for the CDR3 is TGCGCCAGCAGCCAGGGCAGGGCTAGCGGAAACTACGAGCAGTACTTC. Residues: CASSQGRASGNYEQYF.

The chain links TRBV11-1 to TRBJ2-3; D gene unclear. CDR3 length equals 12 residues. Per germline, CDR1 SGHAT and CDR2 FQDESV (reference sequence). V was trimmed by 2 bases and J by 4 bases, leaving 4 bases between them. The CDR3 loop is CASSLTPDTQYF. The DNA for the CDR3 is TGTGCCAGCAGCTTAACTCCAGATACGCAGTATTTT.

The CDR3 region has the DNA TGTGCCACAGGGGACAGGGCCGTGGGGGGCTACACCTTC. It codes for CATGDRAVGGYTF. J is TRBJ1-2 and V is TRBV10-3; 9 positions agree with TRBD1. The CDR3 is made up of 13 amino acids. V was clipped by 10 bases and J by 8 bases; unmatched bases: 11. Germline V gene sequence: CDR1 ENHRY, CDR2 SYGVKD.

The chain links TRBV11-3 to TRBJ2-1, with 11 bases identical to TRBD2. Trimming at V came to 4 bases and at J to 3 bases, leaving 2 bases not matched to a gene. There are 15 residues in the CDR3. The V gene's germline CDR1 is SGHNT and CDR2 YENEEA. Here the CDR3 DNA reads TGTGCCAGCAGCTCGACTAGCGGGAACTACAATGAGCAGTTCTTC. This codes for CASSSTSGNYNEQFF. The full variable domain, in which reference TRBV11-3 and TRBJ2-1 provide the parts outside the CDR3, is EAGVVQSPRYKIIEKKQPVAFWCNPISGHNTLYWYLQNLGQGPELLIRYENEEAVDDSQLPKDRFSAERLKGVDSTLKIQPAELGDSAVYLCASSSTSGNYNEQFFGPGTRLTVL.

A remark on this clone: Since no conserved phenylalanine or tryptophan closes the CDR3, a read error is the likely cause. The chain combines TRBV14 with TRBJ1-2; D gene uncertain. Trimming took off 4 bases at V and 7 bases at J, with 13 bases between the two ends. The CDR3 loop spans 13 amino acids. The germline V gene encodes CDR1 SGHDN and CDR2 FVKESK. The CDR3 spells CASSRGRTGGYTL. CDR3 nucleotides: TGTGCCAGCAGCCGTGGGAGGACTGGTGGCTACACCTTA.

The V gene is TRBV5-1, the J gene TRBJ2-3; TRBD2 agrees at 13 bases. The junction had 4 bases not matched to a gene; V was cut back by 6 bases and J by 0 bases. CDR1 and CDR2 (germline): SGHRS, YFSETQ. The CDR3 runs to 16 residues. CDR3 DNA: TGCGCCAGCAATGGACTAGCGGGGGCCAGCACAGATACGCAGTATTTT. Translation gives CASNGLAGASTDTQYF.

J is TRBJ2-3 and V is TRBV11-2; TRBD1 agrees at 7 bases. CDR3 length: 15 amino acids. V dropped 1 base and J dropped 4; count of bases not matched to a gene: 5. Germline V gene lookup returns CDR1 SGHAT and CDR2 FQNNGV. The CDR3 region is CASSLGDRRADTQYF. The CDR3 DNA sequence: TGTGCCAGCAGCTTAGGGGACAGAAGGGCAGATACGCAGTATTTT.

This clone appeared once. The chain combines TRBV20-1 with TRBJ1-4, with D perhaps TRBD1 (5 bases). V was clipped by 6 bases and J by 13 bases, with 15 bases between them. Germline V CDR1 and CDR2: DFQATT, SNEGSKA (reference sequence). The CDR3 has 11 amino acids. CDR3 sequence: CSARSGTLLFF. CDR3 bases: TGCAGTGCCCGTAGCGGGACCCTACTGTTTTTT.

The rearrangement links TRBV2 to TRBJ2-2; 8 nucleotides align to TRBD2. This CDR3 comprises 15 residues. V gave up 5 bases and J gave up 4 bases; unmatched junction bases: 6. Germline CDR1 SNHLY, CDR2 FYNNEI. The CDR3 loop reads CASSSSGFFTGELFF. CDR3 nucleotide sequence: TGTGCCAGCAGTTCTAGCGGGTTTTTCACCGGGGAGCTGTTTTTT.

This chain joins TRBV4-2 and TRBJ2-4; D might be TRBD1 (5 bases). The CDR3 loop spans 13 amino acids. The germline gives CDR1 LGHNA, CDR2 YNFKEQ. V gave up 8 bases and J gave up 8 bases, with 16 bases separating them. For the CDR3, the DNA is TGTGCCAGCCGGCGCACAGGAATGGACATTCAGTACTTC. It codes for CASRRTGMDIQYF.

The chain is built from TRBV15 and TRBJ2-1; possible D gene TRBD2, 6 bases. The V end lost 0 bases, the J end lost 4 bases, and 13 bases lay between the germline ends. Looked up from germline, CDR1 is LNHNV and CDR2 is YYDKDF (reference sequence). This CDR3 is 16 amino acids long. The CDR3 spells CATSREAGEAYNEQFF. The CDR3 nucleotides read TGTGCCACCAGCAGAGAGGCCGGGGAGGCTTACAATGAGCAGTTCTTC.

The chain carries TRBV7-6 and TRBJ2-6; D remains ambiguous. The CDR3 is made up of 15 amino acids. V was cut by 0 bases and J by 1 base, with 4 bases left in between. Germline V gene sequence: CDR1 SGHVS, CDR2 FNYEAQ. The CDR3 here is CASSLAGSGANVLTF. In DNA, the CDR3 is TGTGCCAGCAGCTTAGCCGGGTCTGGGGCCAACGTCCTGACTTTC.

The chain joins TRBV6-5 to TRBJ2-5; 7 nucleotides line up with TRBD1. The J call may be in error: the DNA end matches TRBJ2-7 better. Germline V gives CDR1 MNHEY, CDR2 SVGAGI. The CDR3 sequence is 15 residues long. This CDR3 reads CASSRQGPSSYEQYF. CDR3 sequence (DNA): TGTGCCAGCAGCCGACAGGGACCCAGCTCCTACGAGCAGTACTTC.

This clone was counted a few times. The chain carries TRBV7-3 and TRBJ2-3; D is ambiguous. The CDR3 runs 11 residues. V lost 5 bases and J lost 2, with 2 bases in between. Per germline, CDR1 SGHTA and CDR2 FQGTGA. The CDR3 spells CASSLTDTQYF. The CDR3 coding sequence is TGTGCCAGCAGCCTCACAGATACGCAGTATTTT.

CDR3 amino acids: CASRHNYEQYF. The CDR3 DNA follows: TGTGCCAGCAGGCACAACTACGAGCAGTACTTC. The chain carries TRBV28 and TRBJ2-7; D gene ambiguous. This CDR3 comprises 11 residues. V was pared by 6 bases and J by 3 bases, with 6 bases between. Germline assignment: CDR1 MDHEN and CDR2 SYDVKM.

The V and J genes are TRBV6-6 and TRBJ1-2; possibly TRBD1 for D (6 bases). The germline V and J ends were trimmed by 2 bases and 3 bases, with 10 bases remaining between them. This CDR3 is built from 14 residues. Germline V gives CDR1 MNHNY, CDR2 SVGAGI (reference sequence). This CDR3 reads CASSYEGHYYGYTF. CDR3 DNA: TGTGCCAGCAGTTACGAGGGACACTACTATGGCTACACCTTC.

This chain links TRBV28 with TRBJ1-3, with D perhaps TRBD1 (5 bases). This CDR3 contains 17 residues. The ends were cut back, 5 bases at V and 0 bases at J, with 17 bases in the middle. The germline V gene has CDR1 MDHEN and CDR2 SYDVKM. In DNA form, the CDR3 reads TGTGCCAGCAGTAAAGGGGAACAGGTATACTCTGGAAACACCATATATTTT. Translated, it gives CASSKGEQVYSGNTIYF.